This is a list of T cell receptor beta chains from one sample in a study of blood T cell repertoires in COVID-19. Assay used: immunoSEQ multiplex PCR; TCRdb lists only in-frame clones, some missing. The table lists roughly 150,000 clones, approximately 83% of them singletons, with 8% in the top ten. Sequences were obtained from peripheral blood. The receptors come from a human donor in a cohort sampled during active COVID-19. CDR3s include the opening cysteine and the closing phenylalanine or tryptophan. The D gene is left open where the match is weak. Size is omitted from some rows. Given values are once, few, many or a class for expanded clones.

V: TRBV19
size: NA
J: TRBJ2-4
D: NA
CDR3: CAIQGQGNIQYF
DNA: TGTGCCATTCAGGGTCAGGGAAACATTCAGTACTTC

V: TRBV18
size: NA
J: TRBJ2-3
D: TRBD1
CDR3: CASSAKTGASTDTQYF
DNA: TGTGCCAGCTCAGCCAAGACAGGGGCGTCCACAGATACGCAGTATTTT

V: TRBV28
size: NA
J: TRBJ1-2
D: NA
CDR3: CASSPPGRLVGYTF
DNA: TGTGCCAGCAGCCCGCCGGGTCGCCTAGTTGGCTACACCTTC

V: TRBV10-1
size: NA
J: TRBJ2-3
D: TRBD2
CDR3: CASSGAGGRTDTQYF
DNA: TGCGCCAGCAGTGGAGCGGGGGGGCGGACAGATACGCAGTATTTT

V: TRBV18
size: NA
J: TRBJ1-1
D: TRBD1
CDR3: CASSRVRQGETEAFF
DNA: TGTGCCAGCTCACGAGTGAGACAGGGAGAGACTGAAGCTTTCTTT

V: TRBV28
size: NA
J: TRBJ2-4
D: NA
CDR3: CASRGFGEGATKNIQYF
DNA: NA

V: TRBV18
size: once
J: TRBJ1-2
D: NA
CDR3: CASSPETTNGYTF
DNA: TGTGCCAGCTCACCCGAGACGACAAATGGCTACACCTTC

V: TRBV6-4
size: NA
J: TRBJ1-1
D: TRBD1
CDR3: CASSDGTANTEAFF
DNA: TGTGCCAGCAGTGACGGGACAGCAAACACTGAAGCTTTCTTT

V: TRBV20-1
size: NA
J: TRBJ1-2
D: NA
CDR3: CSARGFYGYTF
DNA: TGCAGTGCTCGGGGGTTCTATGGCTACACCTTC

V: TRBV6-5
size: NA
J: TRBJ1-5
D: TRBD1
CDR3: CASSYEFGQVQPQHF
DNA: TGTGCCAGCAGTTACGAGTTCGGACAGGTTCAGCCCCAGCATTTT

V: TRBV7-2
size: NA
J: TRBJ2-3
D: TRBD1
CDR3: CASSPRTGLTDTQYF
DNA: TGTGCCAGCAGCCCCCGGACAGGGCTCACAGATACGCAGTATTTT

V: TRBV4-1
size: once
J: TRBJ2-5
D: TRBD2
CDR3: CASSQEASGALQETQYF
DNA: TGCGCCAGCAGCCAAGAGGCTAGCGGGGCCCTCCAAGAGACCCAGTACTTC

V: TRBV19
size: NA
J: TRBJ1-4
D: TRBD1
CDR3: CASSMDRATNEKLFF
DNA: TGTGCCAGTAGTATGGACAGGGCCACTAATGAAAAACTGTTTTTT

V: TRBV7-6
size: NA
J: TRBJ2-2
D: NA
CDR3: CASSSDLVAANTGELFF
DNA: TGTGCCAGCAGCTCCGATCTGGTGGCAGCGAACACCGGGGAGCTGTTTTTT

V: TRBV28
size: NA
J: TRBJ1-1
D: NA
CDR3: CASLGSKGGSTEAFF
DNA: TGTGCCAGCCTCGGTAGTAAGGGAGGATCCACTGAAGCTTTCTTT

V: TRBV10-3
size: NA
J: TRBJ2-1
D: NA
CDR3: CAINQGGNEQFF
DNA: TGTGCCATCAACCAGGGAGGCAATGAGCAGTTCTTC

V: TRBV7-2
size: few
J: TRBJ2-5
D: TRBD2
CDR3: CASKLLAGEEETQYF
DNA: TGTGCCAGCAAACTACTAGCGGGGGAGGAAGAGACCCAGTACTTC

V: TRBV12-5
size: once
J: TRBJ2-5
D: TRBD1
CDR3: CASGLGTGALGETQYF
DNA: TGTGCTAGTGGTTTGGGGACAGGGGCCCTCGGTGAGACCCAGTACTTC

V: TRBV4-2
size: once
J: TRBJ2-1
D: TRBD1
CDR3: CASSRRGQGGLSSYNEQFF
DNA: TGTGCCAGCAGCCGTAGGGGACAGGGGGGGTTAAGCTCCTACAATGAGCAGTTCTTC

V: TRBV7-3
size: NA
J: TRBJ1-3
D: TRBD1
CDR3: CASSSTGSRLGNTIYF
DNA: TGTGCCAGCAGCTCGACAGGGTCTCGGTTGGGAAACACCATATATTTT

V: TRBV7-9
size: NA
J: TRBJ2-5
D: NA
CDR3: CASSFSQETQYF
DNA: TGTGCCAGCAGCTTCAGCCAAGAGACCCAGTACTTC

V: TRBV2
size: NA
J: TRBJ2-5
D: NA
CDR3: CASTRDFQETQYF
DNA: TGTGCCAGCACCCGGGACTTCCAAGAGACCCAGTACTTC

V: TRBV19
size: NA
J: TRBJ1-2
D: NA
CDR3: CASSTPGGQGGYTF
DNA: TGTGCCAGTAGTACCCCGGGAGGGCAGGGTGGCTACACCTTC

V: TRBV18
size: NA
J: TRBJ2-7
D: TRBD2
CDR3: CASSPPGLDTYEQYF
DNA: TGTGCCAGCTCACCACCGGGACTAGATACCTACGAGCAGTACTTC

V: TRBV4-2
size: NA
J: TRBJ2-7
D: TRBD2
CDR3: CASSQIVAGDSYEQYF
DNA: TGTGCCAGCAGCCAAATCGTCGCGGGGGACTCCTACGAGCAGTACTTC

V: TRBV10-3
size: NA
J: TRBJ1-3
D: TRBD1
CDR3: CAISQQGAGNTIYF
DNA: TGTGCCATCAGTCAACAGGGGGCTGGAAACACCATATATTTT

V: TRBV2
size: NA
J: TRBJ2-7
D: NA
CDR3: CASSQTGYGEQYF
DNA: TGTGCCAGCAGTCAAACAGGTTACGGGGAGCAGTACTTC

V: TRBV19
size: NA
J: TRBJ1-5
D: NA
CDR3: CASIRRAVDGNQPQHF
DNA: TGTGCCAGTATCCGCAGGGCGGTCGACGGCAATCAGCCCCAGCATTTT

V: TRBV3-1/TRBV3-2
size: NA
J: TRBJ2-1
D: TRBD2
CDR3: CASSQEGGGNEQFF
DNA: TGTGCCAGCAGCCAAGAGGGGGGGGGCAATGAGCAGTTCTTC

V: TRBV7-7
size: NA
J: TRBJ2-5
D: TRBD1
CDR3: CASSLRDSQETQYF
DNA: TGTGCTAGCAGCCTTCGGGACAGCCAAGAGACCCAGTACTTC

V: TRBV28
size: NA
J: TRBJ1-1
D: NA
CDR3: CASTVRGGPTEAFF
DNA: TGTGCCAGCACCGTAAGGGGGGGCCCCACTGAAGCTTTCTTT

V: TRBV5-1
size: NA
J: TRBJ2-5
D: NA
CDR3: CASSPGMGNGETQYF
DNA: TGCGCCAGCAGCCCCGGGATGGGGAACGGAGAGACCCAGTACTTC

V: TRBV10-3
size: NA
J: TRBJ2-1
D: TRBD2
CDR3: CAISQTGTSNSYNEQFF
DNA: TGTGCCATCAGCCAGACCGGGACTAGCAATTCCTACAATGAGCAGTTCTTC

V: TRBV2
size: NA
J: TRBJ1-4
D: NA
CDR3: CASSDDGMANEKLFF
DNA: TGTGCCAGCAGTGACGACGGGATGGCTAATGAAAAACTGTTTTTT